A selection of T cell receptor beta chains follows, all from one sample in a study of T-cell reconstitution after alpha-beta-depleted transplantation in children. MiXCR, run by TCRdb on the PCR reads, gives a single entry per CDR3 protein. The data contain fewer than 550,000 distinct CDR3 sequences, roughly 11% of them singletons. Sample: PBMCs, mostly from graft donor cells, taken 180 days after TCRalphabeta/CD19-depleted stem cell transplant. Receptors originate from a female patient between 2 and 15 years old who had a stem cell transplant for aplastic anemia, so the T cells may come from the graft donor. Each CDR3 is given with its conserved first and last residue. The D gene is left open where the match is weak. Only part of the rows carry a size: once, few, many, or a class if the clone is expanded.

NA,TRBV29-1,TRBJ2-7,few,TGCAGCGTTCAGGGGACGCACGAGCAGTACTTC,CSVQGTHEQYF
TRBD1,TRBV7-9,TRBJ2-1,NA,TGTGCCAGCAGACGGGACAGCTTTTCCTACAATGAGCAGTTCTTC,CASRRDSFSYNEQFF
NA,TRBV15,TRBJ1-1,many,TGTGCCACCAGCAGAGGACCGAGCACTGAAGCTTTCTTT,CATSRGPSTEAFF
NA,TRBV5-1,TRBJ1-1,many,TGCGCCAGCAGCACCCGGGGCCGACGGAACACTGAAGCTTTCTTT,CASSTRGRRNTEAFF
TRBD1,TRBV13,TRBJ2-1,many,TGTGCCAGCAGCTTTGACAGGGGGTACAATGAGCAGTTCTTC,CASSFDRGYNEQFF
NA,TRBV7-2,TRBJ2-5,NA,TGTGCCAGCAGACCCCCAGGGGTTGAGACCCAGTACTTC,CASRPPGVETQYF
TRBD2,TRBV16,TRBJ2-7,NA,TGTGCCAGCAGCCAGAGGACTAGCGGAGATTACGAGCAGTACTTC,CASSQRTSGDYEQYF
TRBD2,TRBV9,TRBJ2-1,few,TGTGCCAGCAGCGACCGCGGGGGGGTACCCTACAATGAGCAGTTCTTC,CASSDRGGVPYNEQFF
TRBD2,TRBV3-1,TRBJ2-7,NA,TGTGCCAGCAGCCAACGACTAGCGGGGTATCCCTACGAGCAGTACTTC,CASSQRLAGYPYEQYF
NA,TRBV4-3,TRBJ2-2,few,TGCGCCAGCAGCCAAGACAAGTACGGAGGAACTAACACCGGGGAGCTGTTTTTT,CASSQDKYGGTNTGELFF
NA,TRBV28,TRBJ2-2,NA,TGTGCCAGCAGCACCGGGACCGCCACCGGGGAGCTGTTTTTT,CASSTGTATGELFF
NA,TRBV20-1,TRBJ1-1,NA,TGCAGTGCTAGTCGCAGGTCCAGGATTATAGGCACTGAAGCTTTCTTT,CSASRRSRIIGTEAFF
NA,TRBV7-2,TRBJ1-1,NA,TGTGCCAGCAGCCCCGTCAGGGTAACTAGCGTAGCTTTCTTT,CASSPVRVTSVAFF
NA,TRBV7-8,TRBJ1-5,NA,TGTGCCAGCAGCACGATGGGGGTTAGCAATCAGCCCCAGCATTTT,CASSTMGVSNQPQHF